The 10 T cell receptor beta chains below come from one sample, sequenced in a study of OX40 agonist ivuxolimab in advanced cancers. Assay used: immunoSEQ multiplex PCR; TCRdb lists only in-frame clones, some missing. The data show roughly 70,000 clones, under 90% seen once. Sequenced here: CD4+ or CD8+ T cells sorted from blood, sampled in a trial of the OX40 agonist ivuxolimab. These TCRs come from an adult with an advanced solid tumor such as melanoma, head and neck, liver or kidney cancer.

This chain joins TRBV6-5 and TRBJ1-2; 10 bases align to TRBD1. Germline V gene sequence: CDR1 MNHEY, CDR2 SVGAGI. V lost 6 bases to trimming and J lost 7 bases; unmatched junction nucleotides: 5. The CDR3 length is 13 residues. CDR3 protein: CASRFGQGGGYTF. The CDR3 nucleotides read TGTGCCAGCAGATTCGGACAGGGGGGTGGCTACACCTTC.

The chain carries TRBV28 and TRBJ1-2; the match to TRBD1 covers 8 bases. Germline V lookup: CDR1 MDHEN, CDR2 SYDVKM. With 3 bases clipped from V and 6 bases from J, the junction kept 6 bases outside the gene matches. The length of the CDR3 is 14 residues. The CDR3 DNA reads as TGTGCCAGCAGTTTCTTCGACAGGGGACATGGCTACACCTTC. This gives the protein CASSFFDRGHGYTF.

The CDR3 sequence is CASGRGVYEQYF. CDR3 sequence (DNA): TGTGCCAGCGGGAGAGGGGTATACGAGCAGTACTTC. The chain uses TRBV6-1 and TRBJ2-7; D may correspond to TRBD1 or TRBD2 (5 bases each). There are 12 residues in the CDR3. The germline gives CDR1 MNHNS, CDR2 SASEGT. Trimming cost V 8 bases and J 4 bases, with 12 bases left between them.

This chain links TRBV5-1 with TRBJ2-7, with D uncertain. Germline V gene sequence: CDR1 SGHRS, CDR2 YFSETQ. Trimming removed 0 bases at V and 1 base at J, with 5 bases between. There are 13 residues in the CDR3. The CDR3 sequence: CASSLEESYEQYF. The CDR3, as DNA: TGCGCCAGCAGCTTGGAGGAATCCTACGAGCAGTACTTC.

The chain carries TRBV18 and TRBJ2-7; D is undetermined. The V end lost 6 bases, the J end lost 2 bases, and 14 bases lay between the germline ends. CDR3 length: 14 amino acids. Germline CDR1 is KGHSH and CDR2 is LQKENI. This CDR3 reads CASSRTWEAYEQYF. DNA for the CDR3: TGTGCCAGCTCCCGAACCTGGGAAGCCTACGAGCAGTACTTC.

This chain joins TRBV13 and TRBJ1-1; D gene ambiguous. CDR1 PRHDT and CDR2 FYEKMQ come from the germline V gene (reference sequence). This CDR3 spans 13 amino acids. Trimming stripped 3 bases from V and 6 bases from J, with 11 bases between. The CDR3 sequence is CASSFSQVAEAFF. The CDR3 nucleotides are TGTGCCAGCAGCTTCTCCCAAGTGGCTGAAGCTTTCTTT.

This clone appeared a single time. This rearrangement joins TRBV6-6 to TRBJ1-1; weak D call: TRBD1 (6 bases). The V gene's germline CDR1 is MNHNY and CDR2 SVGAGI (reference sequence). Trimming stripped 2 bases from V and 6 bases from J, with 7 bases between. The CDR3 contains 12 residues. Here the CDR3 reads CASSYGQPEAFF. The DNA for the CDR3 is TGTGCCAGCAGTTACGGACAGCCTGAAGCTTTCTTT.

This chain links TRBV19 with TRBJ2-3; D may be TRBD1 (6 bases). Trimming left V 3 bases short and J 2 bases short, with 9 bases between. Germline loops: CDR1 LNHDA, CDR2 SQIVND (reference sequence). This CDR3 has 14 residues. This CDR3 reads CASSIGQNTDTQYF. The CDR3 DNA sequence: TGTGCCAGTAGTATCGGACAGAACACAGATACGCAGTATTTT. Filled out from reference TRBV19 and TRBJ2-3, the complete variable domain reads DGGITQSPKYLFRKEGQNVTLSCEQNLNHDAMYWYRQDPGQGLRLIYYSQIVNDFQKGDIAEGYSVSREKKESFPLTVTSAQKNPTAFYLCASSIGQNTDTQYFGPGTRLTVL.

The gene calls are TRBV29-1 and TRBJ2-2; 8 bases align to TRBD1. V lost 6 bases to trimming and J lost 8 bases; unmatched junction nucleotides: 8. Germline-derived CDR1 and CDR2 are SQVTM and ANQGSEA. The CDR3 consists of 13 residues. CDR3 sequence (DNA): TGCAGCGTCCAAGGGACAGGTCGTGGGGAGCTGTTTTTT. This gives the protein CSVQGTGRGELFF.

The chain joins TRBV4-1 to TRBJ1-4, with TRBD1 identical over 9 bases. Germline CDR1 reads MGHRA; CDR2 reads YSYEKL. This CDR3 is 16 amino acids long. Unmatched junction bases numbered 11, after V lost 4 bases and J lost 8 bases. The CDR3 reads CASSPPSGTGPEKLFF. The CDR3 bases are TGCGCCAGCAGCCCCCCTTCCGGGACAGGGCCCGAAAAACTGTTTTTT.